This TCR beta chain stems from a study of control samples from healthy donors and cancer patients. CDR1 and CDR2 from the germline V gene are SGHAT and FQNNGV. This CDR3 comprises 14 residues. V lost 6 bases to trimming and J lost 1 base; unmatched junction nucleotides: 2. Measured with immunoSEQ multiplex PCR; TCRdb has only the in-frame clones, and not every one. This sample has roughly 120,000 clones, with about 93% found just once. The sample consisted of PBMCs. The V call is TRBV11-2, the J call TRBJ1-1, with 10 bases lining up with TRBD1. This TCR was sampled from a man in his fifties or sixties with head and neck cancer. The CDR3, as DNA: TGTGCCAGCAGGACAGGGGGCCCGAACACTGAAGCTTTCTTT. It translates to CASRTGGPNTEAFF.